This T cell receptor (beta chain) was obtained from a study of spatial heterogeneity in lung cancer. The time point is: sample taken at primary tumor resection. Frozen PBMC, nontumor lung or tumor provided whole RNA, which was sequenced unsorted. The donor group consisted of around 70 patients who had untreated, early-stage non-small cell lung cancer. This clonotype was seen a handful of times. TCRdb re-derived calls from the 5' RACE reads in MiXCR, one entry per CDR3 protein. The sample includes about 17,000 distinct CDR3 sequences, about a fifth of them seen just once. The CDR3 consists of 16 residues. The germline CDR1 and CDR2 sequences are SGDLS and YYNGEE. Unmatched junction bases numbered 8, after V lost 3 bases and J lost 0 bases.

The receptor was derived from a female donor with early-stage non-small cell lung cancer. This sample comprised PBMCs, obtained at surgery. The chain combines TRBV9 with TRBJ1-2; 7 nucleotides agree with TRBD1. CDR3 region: CASSEGARDANYGYTF. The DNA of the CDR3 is TGTGCCAGCAGCGAGGGGGCGAGGGATGCTAACTATGGCTACACCTTC.